One sample yielded the 27 T cell receptor beta chains listed below, sequenced in a study of regulatory T cells in long-lasting Graves disease. Library construction for TCR beta used iRepertoire HTBI primers and Arm-PCR of CDR3 regions. TCRdb recomputed calls from the multiplex PCR reads with MiXCR, one row per CDR3 protein. The repertoire includes some 240,000 distinct CDR3 sequences, about 19% of them detected once, and roughly 12% sits in the top ten. Time point reported: newly diagnosed GD, antithyroid drugs for less than 3 months. Isolated PBMC RNA provided the starting material for the TCR library. The data were also submitted as part of a second study, on T cells in Graves' hyperthyroidism and ophthalmopathy.

The specimen was peripheral blood mononuclear cells (PBMCs), collected at new diagnosis, from a patient treated with antithyroid drugs. The receptors were sampled from a woman under 40 with Graves disease.

This clonotype was seen ten or more times. The chain is built from TRBV20-1 and TRBJ2-7; 9 positions agree with TRBD1. CDR1 DFQATT and CDR2 SNEGSKA come from the germline V gene (reference sequence). V shed 5 bases and J 2 bases; nucleotides not matched to a gene: 4. The CDR3 is 13 residues long. The CDR3 DNA is TGCAGTGCTCCTCGGGACAGGGCCTACGAGCAGTACTTC. This codes for CSAPRDRAYEQYF.

This clonotype showed up many times. This chain uses TRBV29-1 with TRBJ1-1, with D uncertain. There are 12 residues in the CDR3. The germline gives CDR1 SQVTM, CDR2 ANQGSEA. The V end lost 7 bases, the J end lost 5 bases, and 14 bases lay between the germline ends. The CDR3 loop reads CSATVGRTEAFF. In nucleotides, the CDR3 is TGCAGCGCCACAGTAGGGAGGACTGAAGCTTTCTTT.

Turning to this clonotype: A much larger clone differs from this one at a single base, so this may be a read error. CDR3 sequence (DNA): TGTGCCAGCAGCTCGTCCGGGAAACTGTTTTTT. It specifies CASSSSGKLFF. The gene calls are TRBV7-9 and TRBJ1-4; D not resolved. The CDR3 runs to 11 residues. V was cut by 4 bases and J by 11 bases, with 8 bases left in between. From germline, CDR1 is SEHNR and CDR2 FQNEAQ (reference sequence).

There are many counts of this clonotype. V and J are TRBV30 and TRBJ1-2; D not certain. Deletions cut 2 bases from V and 5 bases from J, with 12 bases between. The CDR3 has 13 residues. Germline V lookup: CDR1 GTSNPN, CDR2 SVGIG (reference sequence). The chain's CDR3 is CAWSPVNPYGYTF. CDR3 nucleotide sequence: TGTGCCTGGAGTCCTGTGAATCCTTATGGCTACACCTTC.

This clonotype was seen at least ten times. The V and J genes are TRBV28 and TRBJ1-2; D perhaps matches TRBD1 (6 bases). Trimming shortened V by 5 bases and J by 4 bases, and 14 bases separated the two germline ends. Germline V gives CDR1 MDHEN, CDR2 SYDVKM. The CDR3 is 14 amino acids. CDR3 protein: CASSPTDRSYGYTF. For the CDR3, the DNA is TGTGCCAGCAGTCCCACGGACAGATCCTATGGCTACACCTTC.

This clonotype came up many times. As DNA, the CDR3 is TGTGCCAGCAGCCTTACAGGGGGTCAAGAAAAACTGTTTTTT. Encoded protein: CASSLTGGQEKLFF. The rearrangement joins TRBV2 to TRBJ1-4; 8 bases map to TRBD1. This CDR3 has 14 residues. V lost 6 bases to trimming and J lost 8 bases; unmatched junction nucleotides: 8. Germline lookup yields CDR1 SNHLY and CDR2 FYNNEI. Together with reference TRBV2 and TRBJ1-4, the CDR3 gives the full variable domain: EPEVTQTPSHQVTQMGQEVILRCVPISNHLYFYWYRQILGQKVEFLVSFYNNEISEKSEIFDDQFSVERPDGSNFTLKIRSTKLEDSAMYFCASSLTGGQEKLFFGSGTQLSVL.

This clonotype has ten or more counts. The J gene is TRBJ2-2, the V gene TRBV19; 10 bases are a match to TRBD1. V was pared by 4 bases and J by 7 bases, with 9 bases of the junction left unmatched. Germline V CDR1 and CDR2: LNHDA, SQIVND (reference sequence). The CDR3 extends over 16 amino acids. The CDR3 is CASSSAGTGAVGELFF. The CDR3 nucleotides read TGTGCCAGTAGTAGCGCCGGGACAGGGGCGGTCGGGGAGCTGTTTTTT.

This clonotype was recorded many times. This CDR3 is CASSFFSGRSNEKLFF. As DNA, the CDR3 is TGTGCCAGCAGCTTCTTCAGTGGGAGGTCGAATGAAAAACTGTTTTTT. This chain connects TRBV14 to TRBJ1-4; D gene uncertain. V lost 5 bases to trimming and J lost 5 bases, with 18 bases between them. The germline gives CDR1 SGHDN, CDR2 FVKESK. CDR3 size: 16 residues. The full variable domain, with the rest looked up from reference TRBV14 and TRBJ1-4, is EAGVTQFPSHSVIEKGQTVTLRCDPISGHDNLYWYRRVMGKEIKFLLHFVKESKQDESGMPNNRFLAERTGGTYSTLKVQPAELEDSGVYFCASSFFSGRSNEKLFFGSGTQLSVL.

The table lists this clonotype with many counts. V and J are TRBV9 and TRBJ1-3, with D uncertain. Germline CDR1 reads SGDLS; CDR2 reads YYNGEE. Trimming pared 0 bases from V and 0 bases from J, leaving 7 bases between. The CDR3 loop spans 15 amino acids. The CDR3 sequence: CASSVEADSGNTIYF. CDR3 DNA sequence: TGTGCCAGCAGCGTAGAAGCGGACTCTGGAAACACCATATATTTT.

This clonotype occurred many times. V usage is TRBV11-3 and J usage is TRBJ1-6; 7 bases line up with TRBD1. This CDR3 comprises 14 residues. Germline assignment: CDR1 SGHNT and CDR2 YENEEA. The junction had 5 bases not matched to a gene; V was cut back by 5 bases and J by 7 bases. For the CDR3, the DNA is TGTGCCAGCAGCGCGGGACAGTTAAATTCACCCCTCCACTTT. This codes for CASSAGQLNSPLHF.

This clonotype was counted ten times or more. V usage is TRBV6-5 and J usage is TRBJ2-3; D is possibly TRBD2 (6 bases). The CDR3 length is 15 residues. The germline CDR1 and CDR2 sequences are MNHEY and SVGAGI. Trimming removed 2 bases at V and 2 bases at J, with 11 bases between. This chain's CDR3 is CASSYGGAYTDTQYF. CDR3 nucleotides: TGTGCCAGCAGTTACGGCGGGGCCTACACAGATACGCAGTATTTT.

There are a few counts of this clonotype. Here the CDR3 reads CASRWGTGGYEQYF. CDR3 in DNA: TGTGCCAGCCGATGGGGGACAGGGGGCTACGAGCAGTACTTC. The chain combines TRBV6-2 or TRBV6-3 with TRBJ2-7, with 11 bases identical to TRBD1. Germline-derived CDR1 and CDR2 are MNHEY and SVGEGT. This CDR3 comprises 14 residues. V shed 8 bases and J 3 bases; nucleotides not matched to a gene: 6.

In its sample, this clonotype was seen many times. J is TRBJ2-2 and V is TRBV12-3 or TRBV12-4; 8 bases are shared with TRBD2. Unmatched junction bases numbered 15, after V lost 6 bases and J lost 0 bases. The CDR3 sequence is 19 residues long. CDR3 loop: CASRRALGVAGTNTGELFF. The CDR3 DNA reads TGTGCCAGCAGGCGCGCACTCGGGGTAGCGGGGACGAACACCGGGGAGCTGTTTTTT.

This clonotype was seen repeatedly, ten times or more. The genes are TRBV2 and TRBJ2-3; D is ambiguous. The V and J ends lost 7 bases and 4 bases respectively, with 6 bases between them. CDR3 length: 11 amino acids. CDR1 and CDR2 from the germline V gene are SNHLY and FYNNEI. CDR3 sequence: CASMGSDTQYF. In DNA form, the CDR3 reads TGTGCCAGCATGGGATCAGATACGCAGTATTTT.

This clonotype showed up many times. The rearrangement joins TRBV11-3 to TRBJ2-1; TRBD2 is a possible D gene (5 bases). The V gene's germline CDR1 is SGHNT and CDR2 YENEEA. This CDR3 has 18 amino acids. V lost 0 bases and J lost 0, with 15 bases in between. This CDR3 is CASSLDRLGASSYNEQFF. As DNA, the CDR3 is TGTGCCAGCAGCTTAGATCGGTTGGGAGCGAGCTCCTACAATGAGCAGTTCTTC. The full variable domain, completed using reference TRBV11-3 and TRBJ2-1, is EAGVVQSPRYKIIEKKQPVAFWCNPISGHNTLYWYLQNLGQGPELLIRYENEEAVDDSQLPKDRFSAERLKGVDSTLKIQPAELGDSAVYLCASSLDRLGASSYNEQFFGPGTRLTVL.

This clonotype was counted many times. The chain couples TRBV11-2 to TRBJ1-5; the D gene is possibly TRBD1 (5 bases). Germline CDR1 and CDR2: SGHAT and FQNNGV. The CDR3 sequence is 15 residues long. V was clipped by 1 base and J by 0 bases, with 7 bases between them. Here the CDR3 DNA reads TGTGCCAGCAGCTTAGCAGGGCATAGCAATCAGCCCCAGCATTTT. It yields the protein CASSLAGHSNQPQHF.

This clonotype was counted ten times or more. V is TRBV12-3 or TRBV12-4 and J is TRBJ1-2, with D possibly TRBD1 on 5 matching bases. The CDR3 runs to 15 residues. V was cut by 0 bases and J by 6 bases, with 14 bases left in between. The CDR3 nucleotides are TGTGCCAGCAGTTTAGCGTTACCAGGGAGGCATGGCTACACCTTC. It translates to CASSLALPGRHGYTF.

This clonotype has ten or more counts. V is TRBV14 and J is TRBJ1-2; D remains ambiguous. Germline V gene data show CDR1 as SGHDN and CDR2 as FVKESK. Trimming shortened V by 0 bases and J by 6 bases, and 11 bases separated the two germline ends. This CDR3 is 14 amino acids long. CDR3 coding DNA: TGTGCCAGCAGCCAAGAGGAAGCAGCTGATGGCTACACCTTC. Translated: CASSQEEAADGYTF.

This clonotype occurred many times. The chain has TRBV7-8 and TRBJ1-6; the D is unclear. Germline V lookup: CDR1 SGHVS, CDR2 FQNEAQ. Trimming pared 0 bases from V and 7 bases from J, leaving 10 bases between. The length of the CDR3 is 15 residues. The DNA of the CDR3 is TGTGCCAGCAGCTTAGCCGGAGAGTGGAATTCACCCCTCCACTTT. This gives the protein CASSLAGEWNSPLHF.

J is TRBJ2-5 and V is TRBV11-2; unclear D gene. Germline assignment: CDR1 SGHAT and CDR2 FQNNGV. The CDR3 has 14 residues. V lost 0 bases to trimming and J lost 3 bases, with 8 bases between them. Here the CDR3 reads CASSLDLLEETQYF. The CDR3 DNA follows: TGTGCCAGCAGCTTAGATCTTCTAGAAGAGACCCAGTACTTC.

This clonotype was seen repeatedly, ten times or more. This chain joins TRBV19 and TRBJ1-1, with a weak D call TRBD1 (5 bases). The germline V gene has CDR1 LNHDA and CDR2 SQIVND (reference sequence). CDR3 length: 15 residues. Trimming left V 7 bases short and J 4 bases short, with 19 bases between. The CDR3 sequence: CASTLGQGKATEAFF. The CDR3 DNA reads as TGTGCCAGTACCCTAGGGCAGGGAAAGGCCACTGAAGCTTTCTTT. The variable domain in full, completed from reference TRBV19 and TRBJ1-1, reads DGGITQSPKYLFRKEGQNVTLSCEQNLNHDAMYWYRQDPGQGLRLIYYSQIVNDFQKGDIAEGYSVSREKKESFPLTVTSAQKNPTAFYLCASTLGQGKATEAFFGQGTRLTVV.

This clonotype was recorded at least ten times. This chain links TRBV2 with TRBJ1-2, with 8 bases matching TRBD1. The CDR3 contains 17 residues. V dropped 7 bases and J dropped 0; count of bases not matched to a gene: 13. Germline V gives CDR1 SNHLY, CDR2 FYNNEI. The CDR3 protein is CASNPRDRSLPNYGYTF. The CDR3 DNA is TGTGCCAGCAATCCCCGGGACAGGAGTCTGCCTAACTATGGCTACACCTTC.

This clonotype has at least ten counts. The chain recombines TRBV5-1 with TRBJ1-1; a possible D gene is TRBD1 (6 bases). Trimming shortened V by 3 bases and J by 8 bases, and 11 bases separated the two germline ends. CDR3 length: 12 residues. Per germline, CDR1 SGHRS and CDR2 YFSETQ. CDR3 sequence: CASSSGDSEAFF. The CDR3 DNA reads TGCGCCAGCAGCTCAGGGGACTCAGAAGCTTTCTTT.

In this sample, this clonotype turned up many times. The rearrangement uses TRBV7-2 and TRBJ2-3; D may be TRBD1 or TRBD2 (5 bases each). Trimming left V 2 bases short and J 4 bases short, with 16 bases between. Germline lookup yields CDR1 SGHTA and CDR2 FQGNSA. The CDR3 has 16 residues. In DNA, the CDR3 is TGTGCCAGCAGCTTACGAGGGACCCTTCAGCCAGATACGCAGTATTTT. Protein product: CASSLRGTLQPDTQYF.

A remark on this clonotype: This could be a read error, since a much larger clone is one nucleotide away. The V and J genes are TRBV18 and TRBJ1-4, with D perhaps TRBD1 (5 bases). The CDR3 runs 16 residues. From germline, CDR1 is KGHSH and CDR2 LQKENI. CDR3 DNA: TGTGCCGGCTCACCACCTCGGGACCGGCCGTGGGAAAAACTGTTTTTT. Its protein product is CAGSPPRDRPWEKLFF.

This clonotype was recorded at least ten times. The gene calls are TRBV2 and TRBJ1-2; D is perhaps TRBD1 (5 bases). This CDR3 region has 13 residues. Trimming took off 10 bases at V and 5 bases at J, with 17 bases between the two ends. Per germline, CDR1 SNHLY and CDR2 FYNNEI. CDR3 coding DNA: TGTGCCATCAGGGAGGGAGGTCGGTATGGCTACACCTTC. Translated: CAIREGGRYGYTF.

The V gene is TRBV7-9, the J gene TRBJ2-3; D not resolved. The germline gives CDR1 SEHNR, CDR2 FQNEAQ (reference sequence). This CDR3 comprises 15 residues. Trimming pared 2 bases from V and 4 bases from J, leaving 13 bases between. The CDR3 DNA reads as TGTGCCAGCAGCTTAAGAGGATTTTTGTCAGATACGCAGTATTTT. Its translation: CASSLRGFLSDTQYF.